These T cell receptor beta chains were read from a single sample in a study of blood T cell repertoires in COVID-19. Sequencing was performed with immunoSEQ multiplex PCR; in TCRdb, only in-frame clones are kept and a portion is missing. This table holds more than 250,000 clones, 65% to 90% found once. Material for sequencing was peripheral blood. The receptors shown here come from a man in his fifties with active or convalescent COVID-19. Both conserved end residues are part of each CDR3. D genes are given only for firm matches. Rows give clone size only sometimes, using once, few, many, or a class for an expanded clone.

clone size: NA
J gene: TRBJ2-7
D gene: NA
V gene: TRBV30
CDR3 protein: CAWSQVGAEQYF
CDR3 DNA: TGTGCCTGGAGTCAGGTAGGGGCCGAGCAGTACTTC

clone size: once
J gene: TRBJ2-1
D gene: NA
V gene: TRBV2
CDR3 protein: CASSPMVQEQFF
CDR3 DNA: TGTGCCAGCAGTCCCATGGTACAGGAGCAGTTCTTC

clone size: NA
J gene: TRBJ1-1
D gene: NA
V gene: TRBV30
CDR3 protein: CACDARARNTEAFF
CDR3 DNA: TGTGCCTGCGACGCCAGGGCGAGGAACACTGAAGCTTTCTTT

clone size: NA
J gene: TRBJ1-2
D gene: TRBD1
V gene: TRBV4-1
CDR3 protein: CASSQDNLDRGGNYGYTF
CDR3 DNA: TGCGCCAGCAGCCAGGACAATTTGGACAGGGGGGGAAACTATGGCTACACCTTC

clone size: NA
J gene: TRBJ1-2
D gene: TRBD1
V gene: TRBV5-5
CDR3 protein: CASTLGTGAFHGYTF
CDR3 DNA: TGTGCCAGCACCCTCGGGACAGGGGCATTTCATGGCTACACCTTC

clone size: NA
J gene: TRBJ2-1
D gene: TRBD2
V gene: TRBV28
CDR3 protein: CASSLGLAVYNEQFF
CDR3 DNA: TGTGCCAGCAGTTTAGGGCTAGCGGTTTACAATGAGCAGTTCTTC

clone size: NA
J gene: TRBJ1-1
D gene: NA
V gene: TRBV10-3
CDR3 protein: CATGLGTTEAFF
CDR3 DNA: TGTGCCACGGGATTAGGCACGACTGAAGCTTTCTTT

clone size: NA
J gene: TRBJ2-7
D gene: TRBD2
V gene: TRBV5-1
CDR3 protein: CASSGEGTYEQYF
CDR3 DNA: TGCGCCAGCAGTGGGGAGGGAACCTACGAGCAGTACTTC

clone size: NA
J gene: TRBJ1-5
D gene: NA
V gene: TRBV15
CDR3 protein: CATSRDSNLGEGNQPQHF
CDR3 DNA: TGTGCCACCAGCAGAGATAGTAATTTAGGGGAGGGCAATCAGCCCCAGCATTTT

clone size: NA
J gene: TRBJ1-2
D gene: TRBD1
V gene: TRBV27
CDR3 protein: CASSRGQGLYGYTF
CDR3 DNA: TGTGCCAGCAGTAGGGGACAGGGGCTCTATGGCTACACCTTC

clone size: NA
J gene: TRBJ2-7
D gene: TRBD2
V gene: TRBV12-3/TRBV12-4
CDR3 protein: CASSFGTSRGYF
CDR3 DNA: TGTGCCAGCAGTTTCGGGACTAGTCGCGGGTACTTC

clone size: NA
J gene: TRBJ1-2
D gene: NA
V gene: TRBV12-3/TRBV12-4
CDR3 protein: CASSHPGGYGYTF
CDR3 DNA: TGTGCCAGCAGCCATCCGGGGGGCTATGGCTACACCTTC

clone size: once
J gene: TRBJ2-5
D gene: NA
V gene: TRBV18
CDR3 protein: CASSPGYQETQYF
CDR3 DNA: TGTGCCAGCTCACCGGGCTACCAAGAGACCCAGTACTTC

clone size: NA
J gene: TRBJ1-2
D gene: NA
V gene: TRBV7-9
CDR3 protein: CASSLETMLNYGYTF
CDR3 DNA: TGTGCCAGCAGCTTAGAGACAATGCTTAACTATGGCTACACCTTC

clone size: NA
J gene: TRBJ1-4
D gene: TRBD1
V gene: TRBV6-5
CDR3 protein: CASSFRQGAGSELFF
CDR3 DNA: TGTGCCAGCAGTTTCCGACAGGGGGCTGGCTCTGAACTGTTTTTT

clone size: NA
J gene: TRBJ2-5
D gene: NA
V gene: TRBV6-5
CDR3 protein: CASMTVIETQYF
CDR3 DNA: TGTGCCAGCATGACTGTAATAGAGACCCAGTACTTC

clone size: NA
J gene: TRBJ2-2
D gene: NA
V gene: TRBV9
CDR3 protein: CASSGFSSVSTGELFF
CDR3 DNA: TGTGCCAGCAGCGGGTTCTCTAGCGTCAGCACCGGGGAGCTGTTTTTT

clone size: NA
J gene: TRBJ2-1
D gene: TRBD1
V gene: TRBV20-1
CDR3 protein: CSASRDRGPGEQFF
CDR3 DNA: TGCAGTGCTAGTCGGGACAGGGGGCCGGGTGAGCAGTTCTTC

clone size: once
J gene: TRBJ2-7
D gene: TRBD2
V gene: TRBV5-4
CDR3 protein: CASSLAGTRSEQYF
CDR3 DNA: TGTGCCAGCAGCTTGGCCGGGACTAGATCCGAGCAGTACTTC

clone size: few
J gene: TRBJ1-4
D gene: NA
V gene: TRBV30
CDR3 protein: CAWSAQTSGEKLFF
CDR3 DNA: TGTGCCTGGAGCGCTCAGACTAGCGGGGAAAAACTGTTTTTT

clone size: NA
J gene: TRBJ2-2
D gene: TRBD1
V gene: TRBV7-3
CDR3 protein: CASRAGQGHTGELFF
CDR3 DNA: TGTGCCAGCCGGGCGGGACAGGGCCACACCGGGGAGCTGTTTTTT

clone size: NA
J gene: TRBJ2-5
D gene: NA
V gene: TRBV7-2
CDR3 protein: CASSSGGRRETQYF
CDR3 DNA: TGTGCCAGCAGCTCGGGCGGGCGGAGAGAGACCCAGTACTTC

clone size: NA
J gene: TRBJ2-2
D gene: NA
V gene: TRBV19
CDR3 protein: CASSWGQGTGELFF
CDR3 DNA: TGTGCCAGTTCGTGGGGGCAGGGCACCGGGGAGCTGTTTTTT

clone size: NA
J gene: TRBJ2-1
D gene: NA
V gene: TRBV30
CDR3 protein: CAWSNTAYNEQFF
CDR3 DNA: TGTGCCTGGAGTAATACTGCTTACAATGAGCAGTTCTTC

clone size: NA
J gene: TRBJ2-3
D gene: NA
V gene: TRBV6-5
CDR3 protein: CASSYGGAGTDTQYF
CDR3 DNA: TGTGCCAGCAGTTACGGGGGGGCGGGCACAGATACGCAGTATTTT

clone size: NA
J gene: TRBJ2-2
D gene: NA
V gene: TRBV4-3
CDR3 protein: CASSQRQNTGELFF
CDR3 DNA: TGCGCCAGCAGCCAGAGACAGAACACCGGGGAGCTGTTTTTT

clone size: NA
J gene: TRBJ1-6
D gene: NA
V gene: TRBV4-1
CDR3 protein: CASSQGARTDTGSPLHF
CDR3 DNA: TGCGCCAGCAGCCAAGGGGCACGGACGGACACGGGTTCACCCCTCCACTTT

clone size: NA
J gene: TRBJ1-4
D gene: NA
V gene: TRBV4-3
CDR3 protein: CASSLGLPHSTNEKLFF
CDR3 DNA: TGCGCCAGCAGCCTGGGACTACCCCACTCAACTAATGAAAAACTGTTTTTT

clone size: NA
J gene: TRBJ2-2
D gene: NA
V gene: TRBV2
CDR3 protein: CASSEFRGGPTTGELFF
CDR3 DNA: TGTGCCAGCAGTGAATTCAGGGGCGGCCCTACGACCGGGGAGCTGTTTTTT

clone size: once
J gene: TRBJ1-2
D gene: TRBD1
V gene: TRBV3-1/TRBV3-2
CDR3 protein: CASNPGQGILYGYTF
CDR3 DNA: TGTGCCAGCAACCCGGGACAGGGGATACTCTATGGCTACACCTTC

clone size: NA
J gene: TRBJ2-2
D gene: NA
V gene: TRBV6-5
CDR3 protein: CASTRHDGTGELFF
CDR3 DNA: TGTGCCAGCACCAGACATGATGGAACCGGGGAGCTGTTTTTT

clone size: NA
J gene: TRBJ2-7
D gene: TRBD2
V gene: TRBV6-2/TRBV6-3
CDR3 protein: CASSSPRLAGGTYEQYF
CDR3 DNA: TGTGCCAGCAGTTCCCCCCGGCTAGCGGGAGGGACCTACGAGCAGTACTTC